This TCR beta chain was documented in a study of T cell responses to AZD1222 COVID-19 vaccine. Data came from immunoSEQ multiplex PCR; TCRdb stores just in-frame clones and leaves some out. This table holds 95,000 to 110,000 clones, nearly 90% found once. Germline assignment: CDR1 MRHNA and CDR2 SNTAGT. The CDR3 extends over 13 amino acids. Germline trimming cut 3 bases from V and 16 bases from J; bases unmatched to any gene: 8. The study, taken as a whole, reports: Repertoire samples came only from after the peak T cell response. It was only six AZD1222 recipients who were seropositive at baseline.

Concerning this clone: Its antigen is unidentified.

Material: peripheral blood, obtained 28 days after the second AZD1222 dose. This clonotype originated in an adult who received the AZD1222 COVID-19 vaccine. The chain recombines TRBV6-4 with TRBJ1-6; 8 positions match TRBD1. The CDR3 DNA is TGTGCCAGCAGTGAAAGTTCAGGGGGCCTACTCCACTTT. Residues: CASSESSGGLLHF.